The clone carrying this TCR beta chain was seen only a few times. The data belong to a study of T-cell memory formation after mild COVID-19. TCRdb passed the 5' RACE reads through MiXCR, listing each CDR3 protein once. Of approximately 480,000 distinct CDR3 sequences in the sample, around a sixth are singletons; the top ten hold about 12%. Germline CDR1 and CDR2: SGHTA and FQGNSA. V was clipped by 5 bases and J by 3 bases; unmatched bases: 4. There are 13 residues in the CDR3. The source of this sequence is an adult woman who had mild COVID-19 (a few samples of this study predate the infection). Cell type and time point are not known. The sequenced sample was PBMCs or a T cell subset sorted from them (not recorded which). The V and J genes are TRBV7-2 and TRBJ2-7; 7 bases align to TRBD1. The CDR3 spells CASSIGQVYEQYF. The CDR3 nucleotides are TGTGCCAGCAGCATCGGACAGGTCTACGAGCAGTACTTC.